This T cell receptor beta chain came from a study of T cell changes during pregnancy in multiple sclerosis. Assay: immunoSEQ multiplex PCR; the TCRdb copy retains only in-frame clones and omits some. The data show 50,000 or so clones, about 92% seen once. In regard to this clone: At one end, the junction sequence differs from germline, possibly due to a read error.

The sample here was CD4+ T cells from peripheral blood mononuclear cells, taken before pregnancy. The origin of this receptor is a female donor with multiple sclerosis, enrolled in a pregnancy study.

CDR3 protein: CASSETTGEFSF. For the CDR3, the DNA is TGTGCCAGCAGTGAAACTACAGGGGAATTCTCCTTC. This chain joins TRBV6-1 and TRBJ1-2, with 7 bases aligning to TRBD1. Germline values: CDR1 MNHNS, CDR2 SASEGT. The CDR3 spans 12 residues.